Listed below are T cell receptor beta chains from one sample, sequenced in a study of early T cells in non-severe SARS-CoV-2 infection. TCRdb re-derived calls from the 5' RACE reads in MiXCR, one entry per CDR3 protein. The sample shows tens of thousands of distinct CDR3 sequences, 10% of them seen only once. The specimen sequenced was whole blood. These receptors all stem from an adult who was a healthcare worker with PCR-confirmed SARS-CoV-2 infection or an uninfected control (not recorded which). The CDR3 runs from the conserved cysteine through the conserved F or W. Fields, in order: CDR3 length, D gene, clone size, J gene, V gene, CDR3 DNA, CDR3 protein. A D gene is named only where the DNA matches it firmly. The size of a clone is reported for some rows only, either as once, few or many, or as a class for expanded clones.

11 | . | few | TRBJ2-7 | TRBV29-1 | TGCAGCGTTGATGCAGGCTACGAGCAGTACTTC | CSVDAGYEQYF
13 | . | few | TRBJ2-1 | TRBV6-5 | TGTGCCAGCAGCCCCCCGGGTTACAATGAGCAGTTCTTC | CASSPPGYNEQFF
13 | TRBD1 | many | TRBJ2-2 | TRBV12-3/TRBV12-4 | TGTGCCAGCCGAACAGGGGTACACGGGGAGCTGTTTTTT | CASRTGVHGELFF
15 | . | few | TRBJ2-1 | TRBV7-3 | TGTGCCAGCAGCTTAAATTCGGGAGTTTACAATGAGCAGTTCTTC | CASSLNSGVYNEQFF
12 | . | few | TRBJ1-3 | TRBV7-9 | TGTGCCAGCAGCCTGAGGGAAGACACCATATATTTT | CASSLREDTIYF
16 | TRBD1 | few | TRBJ2-3 | TRBV4-1 | TGCGCCAGCAGCCAAGAGATGGGACAGGCTCTAGATACGCAGTATTTT | CASSQEMGQALDTQYF
16 | TRBD1 | few | TRBJ2-1 | TRBV19 | TGTGCCAGTAGTATTAGGGGGACAGTTGATCGGAATGAGCAGTTCTTC | CASSIRGTVDRNEQFF
16 | . | few | TRBJ2-3 | TRBV18 | TGTGCCAGCTCATCGTCTAGCGACCCGAGCACAGATACGCAGTATTTT | CASSSSSDPSTDTQYF
14 | TRBD1 | . | TRBJ1-1 | TRBV5-1 | TGCGCCAGCAGCTTCACAGGGGGCGGCACTGAAGCTTTCTTT | CASSFTGGGTEAFF
15 | . | . | TRBJ1-4 | TRBV19 | TGTGCCAGTACCTACAGGGCCCCGAGGGGTGAAAAACTGTTTTTT | CASTYRAPRGEKLFF
11 | . | few | TRBJ2-1 | TRBV2 | TGTGCCAGCAGTCGAGCAGCCGAGCAGTTCTTC | CASSRAAEQFF
13 | . | . | TRBJ2-5 | TRBV29-1 | TGCAGCGTTGTAGGGGAAGATGGAGAGACCCAGTACTTC | CSVVGEDGETQYF
13 | . | many | TRBJ1-2 | TRBV28 | TGTGCCAGCCACTCTCGACAGCACTATGGCTACACCTTC | CASHSRQHYGYTF
12 | . | . | TRBJ1-1 | TRBV6-5 | TGTGCCAGCAGTTACGGCGGCACTGAAGCTTTCTTT | CASSYGGTEAFF
15 | . | . | TRBJ2-2 | TRBV24-1 | TGTGCCACCAGTGTGGACAGCTCGAACACCGGGGAGCTGTTTTTT | CATSVDSSNTGELFF
16 | TRBD2 | many | TRBJ2-7 | TRBV6-2/TRBV6-3 | TGTGCCAGCAGATCCTCGGTAGCGGGGGGAAACTACGAGCAGTACTTC | CASRSSVAGGNYEQYF
14 | TRBD1 | many | TRBJ1-2 | TRBV28 | TGTGCCAGCGGGGTAGAACAGGGGGCAAGTGGCTACACCTTC | CASGVEQGASGYTF
16 | . | few | TRBJ1-5 | TRBV7-9 | TGTGCCAGCAGCCCGGGGCCAGGAAATAGCAATCAGCCCCAGCATTTT | CASSPGPGNSNQPQHF
12 | . | few | TRBJ2-7 | TRBV20-1 | TGCAGTGCTATGACTGGGTCCTACGAGCAGTACTTC | CSAMTGSYEQYF
14 | . | few | TRBJ2-7 | TRBV7-2 | TGTGCCAGCAGCTCCTACCGACAGGTCTACGAGCAGTACTTC | CASSSYRQVYEQYF
13 | TRBD2 | . | TRBJ2-7 | TRBV29-1 | TGCAGCGTTGGACGGACTAGCGGGAACGAGCAGTACTTC | CSVGRTSGNEQYF
13 | . | . | TRBJ1-1 | TRBV5-1 | TGCGCCAGCAGCGTGGACGGGAACACTGAAGCTTTCTTT | CASSVDGNTEAFF
15 | TRBD2 | once | TRBJ2-1 | TRBV5-1 | TGCGCCAGCGGCCTAGCGGTAGGCCCCTACAATGAGCAGTTCTTC | CASGLAVGPYNEQFF
13 | . | . | TRBJ1-4 | TRBV7-9 | TGTGCCAGCAGCCTAGCAACGGGGGAAAAACTGTTTTTT | CASSLATGEKLFF
13 | . | . | TRBJ1-2 | TRBV5-4 | TGTGCCAGCAGCTCCGAGATCACCTATGGCTACACCTTC | CASSSEITYGYTF
13 | . | . | TRBJ1-3 | TRBV29-1 | TGCAGCGTAGAAGGGGGCTCTGGAAACACCATATATTTT | CSVEGGSGNTIYF
12 | . | . | TRBJ1-1 | TRBV9 | TGTGCCAGCAGCAGATCGAACACTGAAGCTTTCTTT | CASSRSNTEAFF
17 | TRBD1 | . | TRBJ2-1 | TRBV5-1 | TGCGCCAGCAGCTTGGCCCACCAGGGGGTCACCTACAATGAGCAGTTCTTC | CASSLAHQGVTYNEQFF
14 | TRBD2 | many | TRBJ2-5 | TRBV7-2 | TGTGCCAGCAGCGCGGGACTAGCCCGGGAGACCCAGTACTTC | CASSAGLARETQYF
15 | . | . | TRBJ1-6 | TRBV5-1 | TGCGCCAGCAGCTCCAAGGACAGCTATAATTCACCCCTCCACTTT | CASSSKDSYNSPLHF
15 | . | . | TRBJ2-1 | TRBV7-2 | TGTGCCAGCAGCTTAGCCGCGGTCTCCTACAATGAGCAGTTCTTC | CASSLAAVSYNEQFF
14 | . | few | TRBJ2-2 | TRBV10-3 | TGTGCCATCAGTGAAATGGCAGGGACCGGGGAGCTGTTTTTT | CAISEMAGTGELFF
13 | TRBD1 | many | TRBJ1-1 | TRBV6-1 | TGTGCCAGCAGACAGGGGAAGGGGACTGAAGCTTTCTTT | CASRQGKGTEAFF
15 | . | many | TRBJ2-2 | TRBV29-1 | TGCAGCGTTGACACAGGCCTCGCGAACACCGGGGAGCTGTTTTTT | CSVDTGLANTGELFF
13 | TRBD1 | many | TRBJ1-4 | TRBV12-3/TRBV12-4 | TGTGCCAGCAGTTGGGACAGTAATGAAAAACTGTTTTTT | CASSWDSNEKLFF
13 | . | many | TRBJ2-1 | TRBV3-1 | TGTGCCAGCAGCCCGGGACTCCCAGGGGGGCAGTTCTTC | CASSPGLPGGQFF
16 | . | few | TRBJ2-7 | TRBV4-3 | TGCGCCAGCAGCCAAGATGAAGGGTCTGAAGCCTACGAGCAGTACTTC | CASSQDEGSEAYEQYF
15 | TRBD2 | few | TRBJ2-4 | TRBV6-1 | TGTGCCAGCACCTTGGCGGGAGTGGGCAAAAACATTCAGTACTTC | CASTLAGVGKNIQYF
13 | . | . | TRBJ2-1 | TRBV6-1 | TGTGCCAGCAGTGATTGGGCAAGCGGTGAGCAGTTCTTC | CASSDWASGEQFF
14 | . | . | TRBJ1-1 | TRBV5-1 | TGCGCCAGCAGCTGGGGCGCGGGGAACACTGAAGCTTTCTTT | CASSWGAGNTEAFF
13 | . | . | TRBJ2-2 | TRBV6-1 | TGTGCCAGCAGTGAAGTAGATACCGGGGAGCTGTTTTTT | CASSEVDTGELFF
14 | TRBD2 | many | TRBJ2-1 | TRBV20-1 | TGCAGTGCTAGAGGTCTAGCGGGAGGTAATGAGCAGTTCTTC | CSARGLAGGNEQFF
15 | . | many | TRBJ2-1 | TRBV7-8 | TGTGCCAGCAGCTTAAGGACTGACTCCTACAATGAGCAGTTCTTC | CASSLRTDSYNEQFF
16 | . | . | TRBJ2-1 | TRBV5-1 | TGCGCCAGCAGCTCCAGAGGGGAGCACTCCTACAATGAGCAGTTCTTC | CASSSRGEHSYNEQFF
10 | . | . | TRBJ2-1 | TRBV29-1 | TGCAGCGGGGACTTCAATGAGCAGTTCTTC | CSGDFNEQFF
14 | . | many | TRBJ2-2 | TRBV20-1 | TGCAGTGCTAGTACTCTAGTCGACACCGGGGAGCTGTTTTTT | CSASTLVDTGELFF
16 | . | . | TRBJ1-2 | TRBV6-2/TRBV6-3 | TGTGCCAGCAGTACAGCCGATAACGGAGCTAACTATGGCTACACCTTC | CASSTADNGANYGYTF
15 | . | few | TRBJ1-2 | TRBV7-9 | TGTGCCAGCAGCTTAGCGCAAGGTCCTAACTATGGCTACACCTTC | CASSLAQGPNYGYTF
14 | . | many | TRBJ2-3 | TRBV9 | TGTGCCAGCAGCGCCCGAATCCACACAGATACGCAGTATTTT | CASSARIHTDTQYF
14 | . | many | TRBJ2-7 | TRBV4-1 | TGCGCCAGCAGCCGCGGGACGGCAGCCTACGAGCAGTACTTC | CASSRGTAAYEQYF
14 | TRBD2 | many | TRBJ2-1 | TRBV19 | TGTGCCAGTAGTATGGGGCTAGCGGGGAATGAGCAGTTCTTC | CASSMGLAGNEQFF
13 | . | many | TRBJ1-6 | TRBV11-2 | TGTGCCAGCAGCTTAGATCCTAATTCACCCCTCCACTTT | CASSLDPNSPLHF
17 | . | few | TRBJ2-1 | TRBV6-2/TRBV6-3 | TGTGCCAGCAGTTACGCTACTACAGGGACGGTAGGTAATGAGCAGTTCTTC | CASSYATTGTVGNEQFF
16 | . | many | TRBJ1-1 | TRBV6-6 | TGTGCCAGCAGTTACTTATCTACAGGGAAAAACACTGAAGCTTTCTTT | CASSYLSTGKNTEAFF
16 | TRBD2 | few | TRBJ2-3 | TRBV25-1 | TGTGCCAGCAGTGAAAGCGGGAGGCAACGGGTAGATACGCAGTATTTT | CASSESGRQRVDTQYF
15 | . | many | TRBJ2-3 | TRBV5-1 | TGCGCCAGTCGTGCGTTTGGCAGTTACACAGATACGCAGTATTTT | CASRAFGSYTDTQYF
15 | . | few | TRBJ2-7 | TRBV4-3 | TGCGCCAGCAGCCTCCGACAGTTACAAGGGAACGAGCAGTACTTC | CASSLRQLQGNEQYF
17 | TRBD1 | many | TRBJ1-2 | TRBV20-1 | TGCAGTGCTATTAGCCGGGACAGGGCACTAGCTAACTATGGCTACACCTTC | CSAISRDRALANYGYTF
14 | . | many | TRBJ1-1 | TRBV5-1 | TGCGCCAGCAGCTGGACGGATCGGCACACTGAAGCTTTCTTT | CASSWTDRHTEAFF